The 17 T cell receptor beta chains given below trace back to one sample, sequenced in a study of cytomegalovirus exposure and HLA in healthy donors (dated by TCRdb to about 2017). Library construction relied on the immunoSEQ multiplex PCR assay. TCRdb re-hosts the immuneACCESS table, in-frame sequences only. Its copies lack some clones; in the studies checked, an unresolved V gene accounts for under half of them, and the cause for the rest is not known. In all, the sample holds roughly 130,000 clones, and over 85% of those were seen once. The ten largest clones capture around 3.1% of the sample. Sequencing was carried out using PBMCs. Receptor source: a man between 25 and 39 years old in good health and CMV-seronegative.

The chain employs TRBV6-5 and TRBJ2-7; the D is unclear. Germline assignment: CDR1 MNHEY and CDR2 SVGAGI. CDR3 length: 12 residues. With 8 bases removed from V and 3 bases from J, the gap between germline ends came to 11 bases. CDR3 in amino acids: CASALGDYEQYF. The CDR3 bases are TGTGCCAGCGCGCTAGGTGACTACGAGCAGTACTTC.

This chain connects TRBV9 to TRBJ2-3; 7 bases map to TRBD2. The CDR3 runs to 16 residues. Germline values: CDR1 SGDLS, CDR2 YYNGEE. Trimming at V came to 0 bases and at J to 0 bases, leaving 4 bases not matched to a gene. The DNA of the CDR3 is TGTGCCAGCAGCGTAGTACCAGCGGGAAGCACAGATACGCAGTATTTT. The encoded protein is CASSVVPAGSTDTQYF.

The V and J genes are TRBV11-2 and TRBJ2-7; maybe TRBD1 (6 bases). V lost 5 bases and J 6 bases, leaving 14 bases between the germline ends. Germline CDR1 and CDR2: SGHAT and FQNNGV. The CDR3 has 13 residues. The CDR3 here is CASSLGDTLEQYF. Here the CDR3 DNA reads TGTGCCAGCAGCCTGGGGGACACCCTCGAGCAGTACTTC.

The chain carries TRBV15 and TRBJ2-1, with D perhaps TRBD1 (6 bases). This CDR3 is 16 amino acids long. Looked up from germline, CDR1 is LNHNV and CDR2 is YYDKDF (reference sequence). V lost 1 base, J lost 2 bases, and 12 bases lay in between. For the CDR3, the DNA is TGTGCCACCAGCAGAGCAAGGGGGATAACCTACAATGAGCAGTTCTTC. Translation gives CATSRARGITYNEQFF.

V and J are TRBV4-1 and TRBJ1-5, with D hard to call. Germline lookup yields CDR1 MGHRA and CDR2 YSYEKL. V was trimmed by 0 bases and J by 5 bases, leaving 11 bases between them. This CDR3 is 15 amino acids long. The CDR3 DNA sequence: TGCGCCAGCAGCCAAGATCCCGGGAGAGATCAGCCCCAGCATTTT. Residues: CASSQDPGRDQPQHF.

The genes are TRBV5-5 and TRBJ2-7; TRBD2 agrees at 10 bases. J lost 7 bases, V lost 0 bases, and 7 bases had no gene match. In germline, CDR1 is SGHKS, CDR2 YYEKEE (reference sequence). There are 15 residues in the CDR3. The CDR3 loop is CASSLVAGGLREQYF. The CDR3 nucleotides are TGTGCCAGCAGCTTGGTAGCGGGGGGATTACGGGAGCAGTACTTC.

This sequence joins TRBV18 and TRBJ1-3; D gene uncertain. Trimming left V 4 bases short and J 3 bases short, with 10 bases between. CDR1 KGHSH and CDR2 LQKENI come from the germline V gene. The CDR3 sequence is 14 residues long. The CDR3 bases are TGTGCCAGCTCACTAGACTCGAGTGGAAACACCATATATTTT. Its protein product is CASSLDSSGNTIYF.

This rearrangement joins TRBV6-1 to TRBJ1-1; 7 bases agree with TRBD1. The trim removed 7 bases at V and 4 bases at J, leaving 9 bases unmatched. Germline CDR1 MNHNS, CDR2 SASEGT. This CDR3 contains 14 residues. CDR3 nucleotides: TGTGCCAGCAACCTAGGGACAGTCAGCACTGAAGCTTTCTTT. Translated, it gives CASNLGTVSTEAFF.

The chain is built from TRBV13 and TRBJ2-7, with a weak D call TRBD1 (6 bases). The CDR3 is 13 amino acids. V was shortened by 9 bases and J by 0 bases, with 12 bases between the two germline ends. The germline gives CDR1 PRHDT, CDR2 FYEKMQ (reference sequence). CDR3 loop: CASRTALSYEQYF. CDR3 DNA: TGTGCCAGTCGGACAGCTCTCTCCTACGAGCAGTACTTC.

The chain joins TRBV28 to TRBJ1-5, with D possibly TRBD1 on 6 matching bases. V was pared by 8 bases and J by 6 bases, with 20 bases between. CDR3 length: 15 residues. The germline CDR1 and CDR2 sequences are MDHEN and SYDVKM. CDR3 loop: CASGERTAGTQPQHF. As DNA, the CDR3 is TGTGCCAGCGGCGAGAGGACAGCCGGAACTCAGCCCCAGCATTTT.

The genes are TRBV7-6 and TRBJ2-5; 9 bases match TRBD2. The CDR3 covers 16 residues. Per germline, CDR1 SGHVS and CDR2 FNYEAQ. V shed 4 bases and J 5 bases; nucleotides not matched to a gene: 11. As DNA, the CDR3 is TGTGCCAGCAGCTATGGCGGGGGGGGACCCGGGGAGACCCAGTACTTC. Its translation: CASSYGGGGPGETQYF.

This chain joins TRBV19 and TRBJ2-6, with TRBD1 matching 12 bases. Germline assignment: CDR1 LNHDA and CDR2 SQIVND (reference sequence). CDR3 size: 18 residues. The junction had 9 bases not matched to a gene; V was cut back by 5 bases and J by 4 bases. This CDR3 is CASSAPGQGAWGANVLTF. In DNA, the CDR3 is TGTGCCAGTAGTGCCCCGGGACAGGGGGCTTGGGGGGCCAACGTCCTGACTTTC.

This chain links TRBV19 with TRBJ1-5, with D possibly matching TRBD1 (6 bases). Germline lookup yields CDR1 LNHDA and CDR2 SQIVND (reference sequence). The CDR3 extends over 15 amino acids. Trimming removed 6 bases at V and 5 bases at J, with 17 bases between. The CDR3 sequence is CASSQGHRVDQPQHF. For the CDR3, the DNA is TGTGCCAGTAGCCAAGGGCACAGGGTGGATCAGCCCCAGCATTTT. Full variable domain (outside the CDR3, taken from reference TRBV19 and TRBJ1-5): DGGITQSPKYLFRKEGQNVTLSCEQNLNHDAMYWYRQDPGQGLRLIYYSQIVNDFQKGDIAEGYSVSREKKESFPLTVTSAQKNPTAFYLCASSQGHRVDQPQHFGDGTRLSIL.

V gene TRBV5-6 combines with J gene TRBJ1-1; D is possibly TRBD1 (6 bases). Between the trimmed V and J ends, which lost 4 bases and 9 bases, there was a span of 16 bases. The CDR3 totals 13 residues. Germline V gene data show CDR1 as SGHDT and CDR2 as YYEEEE. The CDR3 DNA reads TGTGCCAGCAGCCTGGGCACAGGGCCCAAAGCTTTCTTT. Its translation: CASSLGTGPKAFF. Full variable domain (outside the CDR3, taken from reference TRBV5-6 and TRBJ1-1): DAGVTQSPTHLIKTRGQQVTLRCSPKSGHDTVSWYQQALGQGPQFIFQYYEEEERQRGNFPDRFSGHQFPNYSSELNVNALLLGDSALYLCASSLGTGPKAFFGQGTRLTVV.

This chain joins TRBV4-1 and TRBJ2-7, with D unresolved. The CDR3 is made up of 15 amino acids. V was pared by 0 bases and J by 4 bases, with 13 bases between. Per germline, CDR1 MGHRA and CDR2 YSYEKL. As DNA, the CDR3 is TGCGCCAGCAGCCAAGATCCCACAGAAGATTACGAGCAGTACTTC. This encodes CASSQDPTEDYEQYF.

This chain connects TRBV7-8 to TRBJ2-2; D is undetermined. The CDR3 loop spans 15 amino acids. V was cut by 4 bases and J by 5 bases, with 14 bases left in between. Germline assignment: CDR1 SGHVS and CDR2 FQNEAQ. The CDR3 loop is CASSSTLGLTGELFF. DNA of the CDR3: TGTGCCAGCAGCTCCACCCTGGGCCTGACCGGGGAGCTGTTTTTT.

The genes are TRBV27 and TRBJ2-7, with D perhaps matching TRBD1 (5 bases). CDR1 MNHEY and CDR2 SMNVEV come from the germline V gene (reference sequence). Trimming cost V 0 bases and J 0 bases, with 6 bases left between them. The CDR3 sequence is 14 residues long. The CDR3 region has the DNA TGTGCCAGCAGTTTATCGGACACCTCCTACGAGCAGTACTTC. It specifies CASSLSDTSYEQYF.